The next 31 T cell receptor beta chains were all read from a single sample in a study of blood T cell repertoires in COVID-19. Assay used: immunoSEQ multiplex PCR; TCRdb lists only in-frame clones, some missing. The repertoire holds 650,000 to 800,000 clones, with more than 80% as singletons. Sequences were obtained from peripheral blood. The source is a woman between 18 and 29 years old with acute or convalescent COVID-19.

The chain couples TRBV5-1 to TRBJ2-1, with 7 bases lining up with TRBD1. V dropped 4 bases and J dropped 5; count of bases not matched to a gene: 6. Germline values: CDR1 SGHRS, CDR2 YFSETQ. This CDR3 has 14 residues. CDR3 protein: CASSGQVTNNEQFF. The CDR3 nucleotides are TGCGCCAGCAGCGGACAGGTCACTAACAATGAGCAGTTCTTC.

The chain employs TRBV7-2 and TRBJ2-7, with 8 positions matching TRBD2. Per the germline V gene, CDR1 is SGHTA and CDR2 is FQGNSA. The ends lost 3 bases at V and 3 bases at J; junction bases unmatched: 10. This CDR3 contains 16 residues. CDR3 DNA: TGTGCCAGCAGCTTTTTTACGGGGGGGTACTACTACGAGCAGTACTTC. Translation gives CASSFFTGGYYYEQYF.

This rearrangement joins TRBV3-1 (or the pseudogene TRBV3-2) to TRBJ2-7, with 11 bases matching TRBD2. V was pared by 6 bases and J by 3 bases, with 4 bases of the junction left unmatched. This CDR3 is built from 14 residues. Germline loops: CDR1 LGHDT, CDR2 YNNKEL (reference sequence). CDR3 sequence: CASSIAGGHYEQYF. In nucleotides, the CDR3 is TGTGCCAGCAGTATAGCGGGGGGGCACTACGAGCAGTACTTC.

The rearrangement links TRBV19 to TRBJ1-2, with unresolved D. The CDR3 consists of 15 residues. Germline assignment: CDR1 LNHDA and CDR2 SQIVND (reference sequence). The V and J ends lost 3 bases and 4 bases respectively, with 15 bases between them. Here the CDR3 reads CASSINLRVGYGYTF. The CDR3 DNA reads TGTGCCAGTAGTATTAATTTGAGGGTAGGCTATGGCTACACCTTC.

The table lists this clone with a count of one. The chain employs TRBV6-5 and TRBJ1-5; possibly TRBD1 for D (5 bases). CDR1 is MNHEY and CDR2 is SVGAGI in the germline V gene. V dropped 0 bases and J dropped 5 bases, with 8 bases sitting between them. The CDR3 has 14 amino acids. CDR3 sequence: CASSYSSGYQPQHF. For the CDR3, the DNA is TGTGCCAGCAGTTACTCATCAGGGTATCAGCCCCAGCATTTT.

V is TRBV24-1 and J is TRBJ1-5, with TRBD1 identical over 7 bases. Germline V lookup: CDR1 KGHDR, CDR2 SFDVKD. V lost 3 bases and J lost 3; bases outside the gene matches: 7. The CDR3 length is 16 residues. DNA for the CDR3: TGTGCCACCAGTGATCCAGCCCAGGGGGACAATCAGCCCCAGCATTTT. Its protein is CATSDPAQGDNQPQHF.

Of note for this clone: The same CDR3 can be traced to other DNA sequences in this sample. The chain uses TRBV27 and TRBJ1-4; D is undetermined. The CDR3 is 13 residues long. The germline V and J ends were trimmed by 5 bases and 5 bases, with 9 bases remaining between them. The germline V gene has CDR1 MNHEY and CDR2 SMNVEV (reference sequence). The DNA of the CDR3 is TGTGCCAGCAGTACGGGTGGGAATGAAAAACTGTTTTTT. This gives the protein CASSTGGNEKLFF.

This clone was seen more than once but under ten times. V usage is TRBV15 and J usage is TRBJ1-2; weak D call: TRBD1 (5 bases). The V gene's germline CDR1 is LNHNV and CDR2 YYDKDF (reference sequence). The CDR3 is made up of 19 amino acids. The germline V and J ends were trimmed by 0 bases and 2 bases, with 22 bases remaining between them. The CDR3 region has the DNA TGTGCCACCAGCAGAGATTACTCCGTGGGCAGGGCCTCGAACTATGGCTACACCTTC. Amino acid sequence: CATSRDYSVGRASNYGYTF.

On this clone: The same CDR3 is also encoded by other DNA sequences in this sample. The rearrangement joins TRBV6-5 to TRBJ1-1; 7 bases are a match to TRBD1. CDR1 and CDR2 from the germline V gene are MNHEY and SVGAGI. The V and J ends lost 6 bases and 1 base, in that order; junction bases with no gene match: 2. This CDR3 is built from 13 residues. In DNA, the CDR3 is TGTGCCAGCAGCCCAGGGGGGAACACTGAAGCTTTCTTT. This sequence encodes CASSPGGNTEAFF.

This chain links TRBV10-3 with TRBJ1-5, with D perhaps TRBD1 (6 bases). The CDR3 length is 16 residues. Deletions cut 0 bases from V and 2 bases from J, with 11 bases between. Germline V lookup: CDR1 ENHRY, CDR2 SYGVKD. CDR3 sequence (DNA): TGTGCCATCAGTGAGTCTTTCAGGGGTGGCAATCAGCCCCAGCATTTT. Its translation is CAISESFRGGNQPQHF.

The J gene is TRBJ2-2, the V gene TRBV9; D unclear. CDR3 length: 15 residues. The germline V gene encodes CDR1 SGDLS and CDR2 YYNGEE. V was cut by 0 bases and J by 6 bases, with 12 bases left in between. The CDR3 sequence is CASSVGGVGAGELFF. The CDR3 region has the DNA TGTGCCAGCAGCGTAGGAGGCGTTGGCGCCGGGGAGCTGTTTTTT. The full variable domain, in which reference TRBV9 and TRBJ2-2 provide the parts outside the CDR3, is DSGVTQTPKHLITATGQRVTLRCSPRSGDLSVYWYQQSLDQGLQFLIQYYNGEERAKGNILERFSAQQFPDLHSELNLSSLELGDSALYFCASSVGGVGAGELFFGEGSRLTVL.

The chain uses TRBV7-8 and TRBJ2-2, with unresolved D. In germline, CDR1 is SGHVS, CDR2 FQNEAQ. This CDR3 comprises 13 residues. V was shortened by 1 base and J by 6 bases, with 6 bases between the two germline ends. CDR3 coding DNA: TGTGCCAGCAGCTTAGTTCCTCCCGGGGAGCTGTTTTTT. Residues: CASSLVPPGELFF.

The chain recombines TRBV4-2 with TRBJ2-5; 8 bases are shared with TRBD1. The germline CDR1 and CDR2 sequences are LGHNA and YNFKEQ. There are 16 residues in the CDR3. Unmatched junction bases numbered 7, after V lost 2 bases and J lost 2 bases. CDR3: CASSQHPTGGQETQYF. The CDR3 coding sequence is TGTGCCAGCAGCCAACACCCCACAGGGGGACAAGAGACCCAGTACTTC.

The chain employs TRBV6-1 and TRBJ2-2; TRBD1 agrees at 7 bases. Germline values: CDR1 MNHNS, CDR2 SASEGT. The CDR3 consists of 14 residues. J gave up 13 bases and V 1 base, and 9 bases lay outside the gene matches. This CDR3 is CASSEGDSRARLFF. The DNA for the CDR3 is TGTGCCAGCAGTGAAGGGGACAGCAGGGCCAGGCTGTTTTTT.

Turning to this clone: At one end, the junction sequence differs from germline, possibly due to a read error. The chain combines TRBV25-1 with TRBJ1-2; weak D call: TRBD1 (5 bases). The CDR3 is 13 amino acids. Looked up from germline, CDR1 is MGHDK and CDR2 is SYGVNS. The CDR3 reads CASSGQPNYGYTF. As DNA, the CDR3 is TGTGCCAGCAGTGGACAGCCGAACTACGGCTACACCTTC.

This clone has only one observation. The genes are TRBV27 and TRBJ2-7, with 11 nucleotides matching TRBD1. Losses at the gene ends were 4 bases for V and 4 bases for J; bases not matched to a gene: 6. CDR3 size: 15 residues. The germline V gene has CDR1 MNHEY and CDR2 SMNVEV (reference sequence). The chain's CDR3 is CASSSTGQGAYEQYF. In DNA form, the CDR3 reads TGTGCCAGCAGTTCGACCGGACAGGGGGCGTACGAGCAGTACTTC.

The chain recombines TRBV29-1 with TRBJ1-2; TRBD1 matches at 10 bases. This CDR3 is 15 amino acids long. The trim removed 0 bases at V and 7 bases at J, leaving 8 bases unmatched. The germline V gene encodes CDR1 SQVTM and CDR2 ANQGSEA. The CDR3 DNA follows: TGCAGCGTTGAAGATCAGGGGACAGGGGTCGCTGGCTACACCTTC. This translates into CSVEDQGTGVAGYTF. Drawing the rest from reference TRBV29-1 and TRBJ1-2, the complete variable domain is SAVISQKPSRDICQRGTSLTIQCQVDSQVTMMFWYRQQPGQSLTLIATANQGSEATYESGFVIDKFPISRPNLTFSTLTVSNMSPEDSSIYLCSVEDQGTGVAGYTFGSGTRLTVV.

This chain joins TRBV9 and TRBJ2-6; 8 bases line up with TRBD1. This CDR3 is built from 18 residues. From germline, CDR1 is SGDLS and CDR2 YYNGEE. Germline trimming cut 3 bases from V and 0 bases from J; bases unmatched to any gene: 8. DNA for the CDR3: TGTGCCAGCAGCGCCCCCCAGGGGGCCCGCTCTGGGGCCAACGTCCTGACTTTC. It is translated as CASSAPQGARSGANVLTF. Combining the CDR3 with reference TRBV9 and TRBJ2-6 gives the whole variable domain DSGVTQTPKHLITATGQRVTLRCSPRSGDLSVYWYQQSLDQGLQFLIQYYNGEERAKGNILERFSAQQFPDLHSELNLSSLELGDSALYFCASSAPQGARSGANVLTFGAGSRLTVL.

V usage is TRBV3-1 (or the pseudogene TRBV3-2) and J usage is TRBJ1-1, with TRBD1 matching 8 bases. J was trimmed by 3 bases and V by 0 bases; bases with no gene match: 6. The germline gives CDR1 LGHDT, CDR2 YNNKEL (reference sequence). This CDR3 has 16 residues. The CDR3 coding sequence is TGTGCCAGCAGCCAAGATTGTGACAGGGGCTACACTGAAGCTTTCTTT. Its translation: CASSQDCDRGYTEAFF.

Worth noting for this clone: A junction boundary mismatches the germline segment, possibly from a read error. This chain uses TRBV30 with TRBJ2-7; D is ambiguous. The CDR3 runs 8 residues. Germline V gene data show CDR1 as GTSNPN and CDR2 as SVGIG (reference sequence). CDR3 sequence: CASSEQYF. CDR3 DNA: TGTGCCTCCTCCGAGCAGTACTTC.

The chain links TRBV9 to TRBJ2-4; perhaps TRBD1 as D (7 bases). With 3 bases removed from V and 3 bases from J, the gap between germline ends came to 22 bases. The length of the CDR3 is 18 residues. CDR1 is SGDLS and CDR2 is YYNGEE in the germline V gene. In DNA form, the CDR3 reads TGTGCCAGCAGCGCCGGACCTTCCCTTCAGGGGGGCAAAAACATTCAGTACTTC. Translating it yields CASSAGPSLQGGKNIQYF. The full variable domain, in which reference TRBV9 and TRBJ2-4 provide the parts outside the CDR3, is DSGVTQTPKHLITATGQRVTLRCSPRSGDLSVYWYQQSLDQGLQFLIQYYNGEERAKGNILERFSAQQFPDLHSELNLSSLELGDSALYFCASSAGPSLQGGKNIQYFGAGTRLSVL.

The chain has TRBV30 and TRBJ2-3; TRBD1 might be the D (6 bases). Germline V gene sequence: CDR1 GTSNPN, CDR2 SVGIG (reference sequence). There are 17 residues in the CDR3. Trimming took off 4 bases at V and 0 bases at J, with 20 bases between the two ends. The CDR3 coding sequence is TGTGCCTGGACTTCCCTTAAGGGACACACAAGCACAGATACGCAGTATTTT. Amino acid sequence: CAWTSLKGHTSTDTQYF.

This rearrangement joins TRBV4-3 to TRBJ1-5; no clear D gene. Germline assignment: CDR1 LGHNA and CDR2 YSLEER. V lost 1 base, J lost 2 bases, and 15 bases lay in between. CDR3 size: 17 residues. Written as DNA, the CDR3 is TGCGCCAGCAGCCAAGTTTTTCCCGGAGACGGCAATCAGCCCCAGCATTTT. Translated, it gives CASSQVFPGDGNQPQHF.

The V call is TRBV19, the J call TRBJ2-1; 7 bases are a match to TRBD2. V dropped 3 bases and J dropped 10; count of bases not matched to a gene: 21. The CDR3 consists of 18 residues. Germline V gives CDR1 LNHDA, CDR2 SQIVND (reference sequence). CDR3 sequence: CASSILFARTSARPEQFF. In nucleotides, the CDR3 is TGTGCCAGTAGTATTCTTTTTGCGAGGACTAGTGCTCGCCCAGAGCAGTTCTTC.

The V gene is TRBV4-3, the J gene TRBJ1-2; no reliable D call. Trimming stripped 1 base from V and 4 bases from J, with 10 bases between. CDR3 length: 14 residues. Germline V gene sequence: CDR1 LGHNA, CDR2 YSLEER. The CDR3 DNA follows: TGCGCCAGCAGCCAAGGAATACAGCTCTATGGCTACACCTTC. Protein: CASSQGIQLYGYTF.

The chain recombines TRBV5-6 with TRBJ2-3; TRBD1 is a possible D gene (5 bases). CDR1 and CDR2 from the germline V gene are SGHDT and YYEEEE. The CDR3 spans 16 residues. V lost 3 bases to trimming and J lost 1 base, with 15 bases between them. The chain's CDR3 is CASSSVGRTGTDTQYF. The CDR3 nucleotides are TGTGCCAGCAGCTCAGTGGGGCGGACCGGCACAGATACGCAGTATTTT.

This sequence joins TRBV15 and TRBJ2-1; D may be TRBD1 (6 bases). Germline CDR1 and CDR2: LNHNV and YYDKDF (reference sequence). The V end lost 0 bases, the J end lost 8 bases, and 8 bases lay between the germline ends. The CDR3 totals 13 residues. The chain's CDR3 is CATSRDRGYEQFF. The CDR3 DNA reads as TGTGCCACCAGCAGAGACAGGGGTTATGAGCAGTTCTTC.

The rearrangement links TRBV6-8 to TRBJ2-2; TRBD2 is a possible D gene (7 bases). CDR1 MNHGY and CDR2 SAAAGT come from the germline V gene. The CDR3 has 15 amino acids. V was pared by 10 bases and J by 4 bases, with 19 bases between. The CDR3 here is CAIWEGGPCTGELFF. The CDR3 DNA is TGTGCCATCTGGGAGGGGGGGCCCTGCACCGGGGAGCTGTTTTTT.

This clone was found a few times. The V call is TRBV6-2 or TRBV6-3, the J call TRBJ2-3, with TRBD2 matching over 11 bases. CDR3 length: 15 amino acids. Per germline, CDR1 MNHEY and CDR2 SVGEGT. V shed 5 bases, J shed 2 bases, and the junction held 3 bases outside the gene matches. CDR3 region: CASSRTSGSTDTQYF. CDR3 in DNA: TGTGCCAGCAGTAGGACTAGCGGGTCCACAGATACGCAGTATTTT.

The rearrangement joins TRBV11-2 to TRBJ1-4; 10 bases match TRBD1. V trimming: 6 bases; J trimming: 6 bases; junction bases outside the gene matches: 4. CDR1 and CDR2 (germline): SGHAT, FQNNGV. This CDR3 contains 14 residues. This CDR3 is CASRRDRGYEKLFF. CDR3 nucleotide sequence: TGTGCCAGCAGACGGGACAGGGGTTATGAAAAACTGTTTTTT.

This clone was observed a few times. This CDR3 reads CASSYSGDENEQFF. The CDR3 region has the DNA TGTGCCAGCAGTTACTCAGGGGATGAGAATGAGCAGTTCTTC. This chain connects TRBV6-5 to TRBJ2-1; a possible D gene is TRBD1 (5 bases). Germline CDR1 is MNHEY and CDR2 is SVGAGI. V was pared by 0 bases and J by 7 bases, with 10 bases between. CDR3 length equals 14 residues.